This TCR beta chain was recorded in a study of human T cells and chemical hapten exposure. Across the study: The sensitizing agent was 2% DPC, placed on 2 cm by 2 cm of upper inner arm skin. DPC 0.01% went on the upper back by patch test, with reading at 6 days.

This sample's time point: patch test 3, about 24 weeks after DPC sensitization. Treatment denoted: therapeutic diphenylcyclopropenone sensitization with weekly scalp DPC. Study results and limitations: Patch test score showed a positive correlation with PT1 expanded TCR counts. Expanded TCRs showed more large CDR3 clusters than pre-sensitization or healthy control sets.

TCRdb passed the RACE reads through MiXCR, listing each CDR3 protein once. The table has roughly 150,000 distinct CDR3 sequences, roughly 26% seen once. In the case of this clonotype: As yet, its antigen is unknown.

The source is a woman between 18 and 30 years old with alopecia areata. Some clones in this sample may be carry-over from other donors' samples. The specimen comprised whole blood, sampled in connection with sensitization to the hapten diphenylcyclopropenone (DPC).

As DNA, the CDR3 is TGCAGTGCAGATTCTAGAGGGGGGACTAGCGGTTACAATGAGCAGTTCTTC. Its protein is CSADSRGGTSGYNEQFF. The chain couples TRBV20-1 to TRBJ2-1; 11 nucleotides agree with TRBD2. V gave up 6 bases and J gave up 4 bases; unmatched junction bases: 14. Germline values: CDR1 DFQATT, CDR2 SNEGSKA (reference sequence). The CDR3 runs 17 residues.